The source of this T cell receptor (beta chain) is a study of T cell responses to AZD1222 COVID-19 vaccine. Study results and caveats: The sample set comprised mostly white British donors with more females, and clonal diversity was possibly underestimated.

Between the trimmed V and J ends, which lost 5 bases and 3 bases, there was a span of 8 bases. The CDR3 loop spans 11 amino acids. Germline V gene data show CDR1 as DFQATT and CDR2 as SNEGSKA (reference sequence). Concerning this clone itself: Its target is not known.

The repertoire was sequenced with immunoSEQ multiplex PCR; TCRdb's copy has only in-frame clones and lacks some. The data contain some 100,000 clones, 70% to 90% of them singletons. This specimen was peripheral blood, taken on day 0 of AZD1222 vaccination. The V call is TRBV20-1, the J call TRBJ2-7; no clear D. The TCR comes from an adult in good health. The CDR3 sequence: CSADLRYEQYF. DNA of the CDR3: TGCAGTGCTGACCTGCGCTACGAGCAGTACTTC.